The 21 T cell receptor beta chains given below trace back to one sample, sequenced in a study of control samples from healthy donors and cancer patients. Sequencing was performed with immunoSEQ multiplex PCR; in TCRdb, only in-frame clones are kept and a portion is missing. The sample records approximately 52,000 clones, roughly 88% being singletons. Sequenced sample: blood. These receptors all stem from a man aged 45-60 years in good health.

The chain combines TRBV6-5 with TRBJ2-7; TRBD2 might be the D (6 bases). Deletions cut 2 bases from V and 2 bases from J, with 10 bases between. Germline V gives CDR1 MNHEY, CDR2 SVGAGI. The CDR3 has 14 residues. The CDR3 spells CASSYLGGTYEQYF. The CDR3 region has the DNA TGTGCCAGCAGTTACCTGGGGGGAACCTACGAGCAGTACTTC.

J is TRBJ1-4 and V is TRBV27; possible D gene TRBD1, 6 bases. Germline V lookup: CDR1 MNHEY, CDR2 SMNVEV (reference sequence). V dropped 7 bases and J dropped 5 bases, with 14 bases sitting between them. This CDR3 contains 14 residues. CDR3 in amino acids: CASTRGPGNEKLFF. Written as DNA, the CDR3 is TGTGCCAGCACCCGGGGGCCGGGGAATGAAAAACTGTTTTTT.

This chain connects TRBV9 to TRBJ2-2; possibly TRBD1 or TRBD2 for D (5 bases each). Trimming removed 0 bases at V and 7 bases at J, with 7 bases between. The length of the CDR3 is 13 residues. CDR1 is SGDLS, CDR2 YYNGEE, per germline. CDR3 protein: CASSVAGGGELFF. In DNA, the CDR3 is TGTGCCAGCAGCGTAGCTGGGGGCGGGGAGCTGTTTTTT.

V gene TRBV19 combines with J gene TRBJ1-5, with D tentatively TRBD1 (5 bases). Trimming took off 2 bases at V and 6 bases at J, with 14 bases between the two ends. CDR3 length: 15 residues. Germline V CDR1 and CDR2: LNHDA, SQIVND (reference sequence). CDR3: CASSIRDRVSQPQHF. The CDR3 DNA reads as TGTGCCAGTAGTATAAGAGACAGAGTCAGTCAGCCCCAGCATTTT.

V gene TRBV19 combines with J gene TRBJ1-5; the D is unclear. Germline values: CDR1 LNHDA, CDR2 SQIVND (reference sequence). The CDR3 length is 13 residues. Trimming took 8 bases from V and 5 from J, leaving 13 bases between them. The CDR3 coding sequence is TGTGCCAGTCAAGGTGATTGGCATCAGCCCCAGCATTTT. Translating it yields CASQGDWHQPQHF. Drawing the rest from reference TRBV19 and TRBJ1-5, the complete variable domain is DGGITQSPKYLFRKEGQNVTLSCEQNLNHDAMYWYRQDPGQGLRLIYYSQIVNDFQKGDIAEGYSVSREKKESFPLTVTSAQKNPTAFYLCASQGDWHQPQHFGDGTRLSIL.

The genes are TRBV5-6 and TRBJ2-1, with TRBD2 matching over 8 bases. Unmatched junction bases numbered 9, after V lost 4 bases and J lost 3 bases. Germline V gene sequence: CDR1 SGHDT, CDR2 YYEEEE. The CDR3 spans 16 residues. Here the CDR3 reads CASSQGAGGHYNEQFF. The CDR3 DNA sequence: TGTGCCAGCAGCCAAGGGGCGGGAGGCCACTACAATGAGCAGTTCTTC.

The genes are TRBV5-1 and TRBJ1-1, with 7 bases aligning to TRBD1. Germline CDR1 SGHRS, CDR2 YFSETQ. V shed 1 base, J shed 7 bases, and the junction held 16 bases outside the gene matches. The CDR3 has 17 amino acids. The CDR3 reads CASSLYFSGEGASEAFF. CDR3 bases: TGCGCCAGCAGCTTGTATTTCTCTGGGGAGGGGGCAAGTGAAGCTTTCTTT.

This clone was seen just once. The V call is TRBV24-1, the J call TRBJ2-1, with TRBD1 matching over 7 bases. Germline CDR1 is KGHDR and CDR2 is SFDVKD. The V and J ends lost 7 bases and 6 bases, in that order; junction bases with no gene match: 8. The CDR3 has 14 amino acids. The CDR3 DNA sequence: TGTGCCACCAGGGATCCGAGACAGGGCAATGAGCAGTTCTTC. Its protein product is CATRDPRQGNEQFF.

The J gene is TRBJ1-1, the V gene TRBV7-9; D gene uncertain. From germline, CDR1 is SEHNR and CDR2 FQNEAQ (reference sequence). The length of the CDR3 is 12 residues. V lost 3 bases and J lost 5, with 7 bases in between. The DNA for the CDR3 is TGTGCCAGCAGCTTTAGCGGAACTGAAGCTTTCTTT. Amino acids: CASSFSGTEAFF.

The chain combines TRBV6-5 with TRBJ1-3; D is possibly TRBD1 (5 bases). V lost 8 bases to trimming and J lost 0 bases, with 14 bases between them. Germline CDR1 is MNHEY and CDR2 is SVGAGI. The CDR3 extends over 15 amino acids. The CDR3 region is CASGTGHSSGNTIYF. As DNA, the CDR3 is TGTGCCAGCGGGACCGGACATTCCTCTGGAAACACCATATATTTT.

The chain links TRBV28 to TRBJ1-1; TRBD1 might be the D (6 bases). V lost 7 bases and J 8 bases, leaving 20 bases between the germline ends. The CDR3 is made up of 14 amino acids. The germline V gene has CDR1 MDHEN and CDR2 SYDVKM. In DNA, the CDR3 is TGTGCCAGCACCCTCAATGGCTTCGGACAGGAAGCTTTCTTT. Encoded protein: CASTLNGFGQEAFF.

This chain uses TRBV6-5 with TRBJ1-1; possibly TRBD1 for D (6 bases). The CDR3 runs 14 residues. Trimming shortened V by 0 bases and J by 6 bases, and 11 bases separated the two germline ends. Germline assignment: CDR1 MNHEY and CDR2 SVGAGI. The CDR3 here is CASSYSYREAEAFF. For the CDR3, the DNA is TGTGCCAGCAGTTACTCTTACAGGGAGGCTGAAGCTTTCTTT.

This clone was counted a single time. This chain links TRBV6-5 with TRBJ1-3; tentatively, D is TRBD1 (5 bases). V was trimmed by 0 bases and J by 1 base, leaving 7 bases between them. The CDR3 is 15 residues long. CDR1 MNHEY and CDR2 SVGAGI come from the germline V gene. The CDR3 is CASSYSRESGNTIYF. CDR3 DNA sequence: TGTGCCAGCAGTTACTCCAGGGAATCTGGAAACACCATATATTTT.

The chain links TRBV12-1 to TRBJ1-5. TRBV12-1 constitutes a pseudogene. This CDR3 is built from 13 residues. The CDR3 sequence is CASSFALNQPQHF. The CDR3 region has the DNA TGTGCCAGCAGCTTTGCCCTCAATCAGCCCCAGCATTTT.

This sequence joins TRBV2 and TRBJ1-5, with D perhaps matching TRBD1 (6 bases). V was clipped by 6 bases and J by 6 bases, with 18 bases between them. CDR1 is SNHLY, CDR2 FYNNEI, per germline. The CDR3 contains 15 residues. The CDR3 is CASSREGVRSQPQHF. The CDR3 DNA is TGTGCCAGCAGCCGCGAGGGGGTTCGGAGTCAGCCCCAGCATTTT.

The CDR3 DNA is TGTGCTAGTGCCCAGGGATGGGGATCTGGGGCCAACGTCCTGACTTTC. This gives the protein CASAQGWGSGANVLTF. This chain connects TRBV12-5 to TRBJ2-6, with a tentative D call TRBD1 (5 bases). Germline assignment: CDR1 LGHNT and CDR2 FRNRAP. The CDR3 has 16 amino acids. The V gene lost 7 bases and the J gene lost 1 base, with 14 bases spanning the gap.

The rearrangement uses TRBV30 and TRBJ1-2, with D perhaps matching TRBD1 (5 bases). The CDR3 is made up of 12 amino acids. CDR1 and CDR2 (germline): GTSNPN, SVGIG (reference sequence). The V gene lost 0 bases and the J gene lost 6 bases, with 8 bases spanning the gap. The CDR3 DNA follows: TGTGCCTGGAGTGTATCAGGGAATGGCTACACCTTC. It is translated as CAWSVSGNGYTF.

V and J are TRBV19 and TRBJ2-7; no definite D call. The CDR3 runs 15 residues. CDR1 is LNHDA and CDR2 is SQIVND in the germline V gene (reference sequence). V lost 5 bases to trimming and J lost 7 bases, with 21 bases between them. The CDR3 nucleotides read TGTGCCAGTAGTTCGGCCGGGTCGAGCTTTGGGGAGCAGTACTTC. The encoded protein is CASSSAGSSFGEQYF.

The chain has TRBV2 and TRBJ2-1; D ambiguous. Germline loops: CDR1 SNHLY, CDR2 FYNNEI. Deletions cut 8 bases from V and 5 bases from J, with 16 bases between. The CDR3 runs 14 residues. CDR3 protein: CASQSRTRDNEQFF. CDR3 DNA sequence: TGTGCCAGCCAGTCTAGAACCCGTGACAATGAGCAGTTCTTC. Combining the CDR3 with reference TRBV2 and TRBJ2-1 gives the whole variable domain EPEVTQTPSHQVTQMGQEVILRCVPISNHLYFYWYRQILGQKVEFLVSFYNNEISEKSEIFDDQFSVERPDGSNFTLKIRSTKLEDSAMYFCASQSRTRDNEQFFGPGTRLTVL.

The chain couples TRBV28 to TRBJ2-5; 12 nucleotides agree with TRBD2. Trimming took 5 bases from V and 4 from J; bases not matched to a gene: 8. Germline CDR1 MDHEN, CDR2 SYDVKM. The CDR3 consists of 16 residues. For the CDR3, the DNA is TGTGCCAGCAGTCCCCGAGGACTAGCGGGAAGAGAGACCCAGTACTTC. Translation gives CASSPRGLAGRETQYF. Full variable domain (remainder filled in from reference TRBV28 and TRBJ2-5): DVKVTQSSRYLVKRTGEKVFLECVQDMDHENMFWYRQDPGLGLRLIYFSYDVKMKEKGDIPEGYSVSREKKERFSLILESASTNQTSMYLCASSPRGLAGRETQYFGPGTRLLVL.

The chain employs TRBV19 and TRBJ2-2; 10 bases are shared with TRBD2. V trimming: 7 bases; J trimming: 3 bases; junction bases outside the gene matches: 11. The CDR3 sequence is 17 residues long. Per germline, CDR1 LNHDA and CDR2 SQIVND (reference sequence). CDR3 in amino acids: CASTGAPGLAYTGELFF. The DNA for the CDR3 is TGTGCCAGTACAGGGGCCCCGGGACTAGCGTACACCGGGGAGCTGTTTTTT.